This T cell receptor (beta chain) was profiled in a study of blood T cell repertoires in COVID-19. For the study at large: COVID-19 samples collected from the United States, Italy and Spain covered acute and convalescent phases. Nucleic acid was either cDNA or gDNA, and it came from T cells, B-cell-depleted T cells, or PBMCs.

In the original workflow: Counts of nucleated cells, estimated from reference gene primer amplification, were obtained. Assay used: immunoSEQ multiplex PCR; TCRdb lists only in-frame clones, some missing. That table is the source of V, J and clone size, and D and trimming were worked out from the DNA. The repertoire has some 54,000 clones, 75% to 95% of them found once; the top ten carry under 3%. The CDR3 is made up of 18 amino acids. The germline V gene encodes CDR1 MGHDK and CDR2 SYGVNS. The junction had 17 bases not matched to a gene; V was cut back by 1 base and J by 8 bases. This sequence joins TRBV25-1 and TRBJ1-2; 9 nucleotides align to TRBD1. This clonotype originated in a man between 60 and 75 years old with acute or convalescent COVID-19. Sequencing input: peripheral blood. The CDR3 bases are TGTGCCAGCAGTGAATCAGGGGTTTCTGGGACAGGGACTCGCGGCTACACCTTC. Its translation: CASSESGVSGTGTRGYTF.